This T cell receptor (beta chain) stems from a study of blood T cell repertoires in COVID-19. The CDR3 consists of 13 residues. Trimming removed 4 bases at V and 6 bases at J, with 10 bases between. The V gene's germline CDR1 is MRHNA and CDR2 SNTAGT. The method was immunoSEQ multiplex PCR; TCRdb's version includes in-frame clones alone and lacks a portion of them. The sample carries a few hundred thousand clones, more than 85% recorded once. Sequencing was done on a sample of PBMCs or T cells enriched from blood (not recorded which). This chain uses TRBV6-4 with TRBJ2-4; D remains unclear. This clonotype was obtained from a woman aged 60-75 years who had recovered from COVID-19. CDR3 amino acids: CASSGDTVNIQYF. The CDR3, as DNA: TGTGCCAGCAGTGGCGACACGGTAAACATTCAGTACTTC.